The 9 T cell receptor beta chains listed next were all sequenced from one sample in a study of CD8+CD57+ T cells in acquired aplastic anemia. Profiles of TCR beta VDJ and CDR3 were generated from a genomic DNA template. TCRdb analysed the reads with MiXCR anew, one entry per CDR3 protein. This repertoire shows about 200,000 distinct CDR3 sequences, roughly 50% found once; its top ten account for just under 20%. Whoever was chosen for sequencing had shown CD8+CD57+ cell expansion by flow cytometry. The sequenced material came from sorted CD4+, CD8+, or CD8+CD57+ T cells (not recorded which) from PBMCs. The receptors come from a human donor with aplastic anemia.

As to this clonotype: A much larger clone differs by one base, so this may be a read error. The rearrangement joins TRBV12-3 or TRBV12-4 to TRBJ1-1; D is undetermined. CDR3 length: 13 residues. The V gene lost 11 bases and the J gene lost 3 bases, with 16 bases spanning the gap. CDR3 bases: TGTGCCGGGCGTGAGAGAGAGGACACTGAAGCTTTCTTT. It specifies CAGREREDTEAFF.

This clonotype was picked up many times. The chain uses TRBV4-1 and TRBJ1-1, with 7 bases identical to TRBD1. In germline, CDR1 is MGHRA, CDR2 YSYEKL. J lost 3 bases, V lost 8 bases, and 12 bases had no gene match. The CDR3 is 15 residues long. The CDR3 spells CASARETGLDTEAFF. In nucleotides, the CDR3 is TGCGCCAGCGCAAGGGAGACAGGGTTGGACACTGAAGCTTTCTTT.

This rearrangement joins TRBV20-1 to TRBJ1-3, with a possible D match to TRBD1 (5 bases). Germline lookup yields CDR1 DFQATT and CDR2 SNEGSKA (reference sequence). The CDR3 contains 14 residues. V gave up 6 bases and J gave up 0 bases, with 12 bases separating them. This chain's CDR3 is CSATGGVSGNTIYF. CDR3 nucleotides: TGCAGTGCAACTGGGGGAGTCTCTGGAAACACCATATATTTT.

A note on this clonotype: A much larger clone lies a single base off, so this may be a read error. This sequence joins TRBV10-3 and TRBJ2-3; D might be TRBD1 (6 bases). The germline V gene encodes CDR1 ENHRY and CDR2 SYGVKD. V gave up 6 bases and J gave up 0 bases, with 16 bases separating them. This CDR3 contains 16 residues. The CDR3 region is CAISRQRTVSTDTQYF. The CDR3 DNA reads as TGTGCCATCAGCAGGCAAAGGACAGTTAGCACAGATACGCAGTATTTT.

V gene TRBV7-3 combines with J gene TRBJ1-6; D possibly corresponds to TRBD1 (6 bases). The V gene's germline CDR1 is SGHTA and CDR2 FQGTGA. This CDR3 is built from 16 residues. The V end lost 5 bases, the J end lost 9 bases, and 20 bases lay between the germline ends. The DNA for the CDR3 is TGTGCCAGCAGCACCAGCGGGGGCGGGTCTGTTTCACCCCTCCACTTT. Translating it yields CASSTSGGGSVSPLHF.

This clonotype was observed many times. The CDR3 DNA is TGTGCCAGCTCACCAAGTAGGGAGGAAGCTTTCTTT. It yields the protein CASSPSREEAFF. The J gene is TRBJ1-1, the V gene TRBV18; D not resolved. Germline assignment: CDR1 KGHSH and CDR2 LQKENI. This CDR3 comprises 12 residues. Trimming removed 2 bases from V and 8 bases from J, with 9 bases in between.

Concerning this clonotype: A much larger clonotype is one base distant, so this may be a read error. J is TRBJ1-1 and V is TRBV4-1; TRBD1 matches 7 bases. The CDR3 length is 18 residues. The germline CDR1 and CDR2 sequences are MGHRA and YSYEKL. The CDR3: CASSQGFGPDRMNTGAFF. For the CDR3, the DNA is TGCGCCAGCAGCCAAGGGTTTGGACCGGACAGGATGAACACTGGAGCTTTCTTT.

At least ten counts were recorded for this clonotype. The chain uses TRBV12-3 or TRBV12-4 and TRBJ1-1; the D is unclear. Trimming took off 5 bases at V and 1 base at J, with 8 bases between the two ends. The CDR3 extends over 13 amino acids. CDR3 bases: TGTGCCAGCAGTCCGACATCGAACACTGAAGCTTTCTTT. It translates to CASSPTSNTEAFF.

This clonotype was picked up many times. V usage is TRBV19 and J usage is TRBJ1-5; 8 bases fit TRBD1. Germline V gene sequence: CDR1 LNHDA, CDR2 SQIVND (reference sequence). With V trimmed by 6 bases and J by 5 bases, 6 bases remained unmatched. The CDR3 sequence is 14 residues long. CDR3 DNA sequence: TGTGCCAGTAGCGGGACAGGCTGGGATCAGCCCCAGCATTTT. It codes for CASSGTGWDQPQHF. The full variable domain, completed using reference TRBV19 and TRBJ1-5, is DGGITQSPKYLFRKEGQNVTLSCEQNLNHDAMYWYRQDPGQGLRLIYYSQIVNDFQKGDIAEGYSVSREKKESFPLTVTSAQKNPTAFYLCASSGTGWDQPQHFGDGTRLSIL.